Following are 30 T cell receptor beta chains from one sample sequenced in a study of monozygotic twins with inflammatory bowel disease. TCRdb reprocessed the 5' RACE reads, keeping one entry per CDR3 protein, no DNA. This specimen shows roughly 200,000 distinct CDR3 sequences; the ten leading clones hold approximately 1.6%. The specimen was blood. The receptor source for this set is a human donor with ulcerative colitis or Crohn's disease, or a healthy co-twin of an affected twin (not recorded which).

J is TRBJ2-1 and V is TRBV6-1; absent DNA, TCRdb's TRBD1 call cannot be checked. The CDR3 loop spans 15 amino acids. Germline assignment: CDR1 MNHNS and CDR2 SASEGT. Here the CDR3 reads CASSTTGTQYNEQFF.

The chain uses TRBV4-2 and TRBJ1-1; without DNA, the TCRdb call of TRBD1 cannot be checked. CDR1 LGHNA and CDR2 YNFKEQ come from the germline V gene. The CDR3 sequence is 14 residues long. This CDR3 is CASSPVGGRTEAFF.

The chain joins TRBV18 to TRBJ2-7; TCRdb names TRBD1, which stays unverified in the absence of DNA. Germline-derived CDR1 and CDR2 are KGHSH and LQKENI. This CDR3 spans 13 amino acids. The CDR3: CASSPGRESEQYF.

This sequence joins TRBV5-5 and TRBJ2-1. Germline V gene data show CDR1 as SGHKS and CDR2 as YYEKEE (reference sequence). The CDR3 covers 17 residues. The CDR3 here is CASSSRYRGSSYNEQFF.

The chain couples TRBV3-1 to TRBJ2-7; the D call of TRBD2 rests on TCRdb alone, since no DNA is present to check it. CDR3 length equals 14 residues. Per the germline V gene, CDR1 is LGHDT and CDR2 is YNNKEL (reference sequence). Here the CDR3 reads CASGGSGFVGEQYF.

The chain uses TRBV20-1 and TRBJ2-1; the D gene TCRdb calls, TRBD1, cannot be checked with no DNA. The length of the CDR3 is 15 residues. Per germline, CDR1 DFQATT and CDR2 SNEGSKA (reference sequence). The CDR3 is CSARDFTGSYNEQFF.

V usage is TRBV20-1 and J usage is TRBJ2-3; TCRdb gives TRBD1 as the D gene, but with no DNA this cannot be confirmed. Germline V gene lookup returns CDR1 DFQATT and CDR2 SNEGSKA (reference sequence). This CDR3 has 14 residues. The CDR3 protein is CSAAWRGRTDTQYF.

This chain connects TRBV19 to TRBJ2-1; with no DNA, the TCRdb D assignment of TRBD2 cannot be verified. Germline CDR1 reads LNHDA; CDR2 reads SQIVND (reference sequence). CDR3 size: 16 residues. The CDR3 sequence is CASRSTGASPYNEQFF.

This chain uses TRBV12-3 or TRBV12-4 with TRBJ1-6. CDR3 size: 15 residues. The chain's CDR3 is CASSSSRGGGSPLHF.

The chain combines TRBV29-1 with TRBJ1-1; TCRdb returns TRBD1, unconfirmable since there is no DNA. CDR3 length equals 13 residues. The germline gives CDR1 SQVTM, CDR2 ANQGSEA. The CDR3: CSVADRENTEAFF. Together with reference TRBV29-1 and TRBJ1-1, the CDR3 gives the full variable domain: SAVISQKPSRDICQRGTSLTIQCQVDSQVTMMFWYRQQPGQSLTLIATANQGSEATYESGFVIDKFPISRPNLTFSTLTVSNMSPEDSSIYLCSVADRENTEAFFGQGTRLTVV.

The V call is TRBV11-2, the J call TRBJ2-3; TCRdb gives TRBD2 as the D gene, but with no DNA this cannot be confirmed. CDR1 SGHAT and CDR2 FQNNGV come from the germline V gene. The CDR3 sequence is 16 residues long. CDR3 amino acids: CASSPGLAGRADTQYF.

This sequence joins TRBV4-2 and TRBJ2-2; TCRdb's assignment of TRBD2 cannot be checked, as there is no DNA. Germline assignment: CDR1 LGHNA and CDR2 YNFKEQ. This CDR3 has 20 amino acids. CDR3 sequence reads: CASSQDRWLAGDPNTGELFF.

The genes are TRBV20-1 and TRBJ1-2. The germline gives CDR1 DFQATT, CDR2 SNEGSKA (reference sequence). The CDR3 runs 12 residues. CDR3 loop: CSARGVSYGYTF.

The V call is TRBV7-9, the J call TRBJ1-6; lacking DNA, the TRBD1 call made by TCRdb goes unchecked. The germline CDR1 and CDR2 sequences are SEHNR and FQNEAQ (reference sequence). This CDR3 has 15 residues. The CDR3 loop reads CASSPRGQYNSPLHF.

The chain employs TRBV5-1 and TRBJ2-5; the TCRdb call, TRBD1, lacks DNA for checking. CDR3 size: 13 residues. Germline lookup yields CDR1 SGHRS and CDR2 YFSETQ. The CDR3 sequence is CASSLTDRETQYF.

The chain combines TRBV5-1 with TRBJ1-1; TCRdb's D gene call, TRBD1, goes unchecked for lack of DNA. Germline values: CDR1 SGHRS, CDR2 YFSETQ. CDR3 length: 14 amino acids. The CDR3 loop reads CASSKGQFNTEAFF.

The chain uses TRBV5-5 and TRBJ2-2; the D call of TRBD1 rests on TCRdb alone, since no DNA is present to check it. This CDR3 spans 14 amino acids. Germline V CDR1 and CDR2: SGHKS, YYEKEE (reference sequence). CDR3 loop: CASSRGTGTGELFF.

The genes are TRBV3-1 and TRBJ2-7; the D gene TCRdb calls, TRBD2, cannot be checked with no DNA. Germline values: CDR1 LGHDT, CDR2 YNNKEL (reference sequence). This CDR3 region has 13 residues. CDR3: CASSQTGTSFEYF.

The J gene is TRBJ2-3, the V gene TRBV2; the TCRdb call, TRBD1, lacks DNA for checking. This CDR3 has 13 amino acids. From germline, CDR1 is SNHLY and CDR2 FYNNEI. The CDR3 region is CASITGNTDTQYF.

The rearrangement joins TRBV20-1 to TRBJ2-1; the D call of TRBD2 rests on TCRdb alone, since no DNA is present to check it. The CDR3 is made up of 12 amino acids. Germline-derived CDR1 and CDR2 are DFQATT and SNEGSKA (reference sequence). The CDR3 protein is CSAELSGVERFF.

The CDR3 here is CASNWWRGRDTEAFF. The V and J genes are TRBV6-5 and TRBJ1-1. Germline CDR1 reads MNHEY; CDR2 reads SVGAGI. This CDR3 spans 15 amino acids.

The chain joins TRBV4-2 to TRBJ1-2; the D gene TCRdb calls, TRBD1, cannot be checked with no DNA. The CDR3 covers 16 residues. Germline CDR1 LGHNA, CDR2 YNFKEQ. CDR3 sequence reads: CASSQERDRWAVGYTF.

The V gene is TRBV6-6, the J gene TRBJ1-2; TCRdb names TRBD1, which stays unverified in the absence of DNA. This CDR3 has 14 amino acids. CDR1 and CDR2 from the germline V gene are MNHNY and SVGAGI (reference sequence). CDR3 protein: CASSYSWGDYGYTF.

V is TRBV15 and J is TRBJ1-2; TCRdb picks TRBD1, but there is no DNA to check that call. This CDR3 region has 14 residues. CDR1 and CDR2 from the germline V gene are LNHNV and YYDKDF (reference sequence). The CDR3 region is CATFSSGSNYGYTF. Drawing the rest from reference TRBV15 and TRBJ1-2, the complete variable domain is DAMVIQNPRYQVTQFGKPVTLSCSQTLNHNVMYWYQQKSSQAPKLLFHYYDKDFNNEADTPDNFQSRRPNTSFCFLDIRSPGLGDTAMYLCATFSSGSNYGYTFGSGTRLTVV.

This chain uses TRBV7-8 with TRBJ1-2; TCRdb returns TRBD1, unconfirmable since there is no DNA. Germline V CDR1 and CDR2: SGHVS, FQNEAQ. This CDR3 spans 14 amino acids. The CDR3 region is CASSGDRLRGSYTF. The whole variable domain, remainder taken from reference TRBV7-8 and TRBJ1-2, is GAGVSQSPRYKVAKRGQDVALRCDPISGHVSLFWYQQALGQGPEFLTYFQNEAQLDKSGLPSDRFFAERPEGSVSTLKIQRTQQEDSAVYLCASSGDRLRGSYTFGSGTRLTVV.

V is TRBV20-1 and J is TRBJ1-5. Germline V gene sequence: CDR1 DFQATT, CDR2 SNEGSKA (reference sequence). The CDR3 loop spans 14 amino acids. This chain's CDR3 is CSAIEHLSNQPQHF.

The gene calls are TRBV7-7 and TRBJ2-5; absent DNA, TCRdb's TRBD1 call cannot be checked. Germline CDR1 reads SSHAT; CDR2 reads FNYEAQ (reference sequence). The CDR3 is made up of 15 amino acids. This chain's CDR3 is CASSSGPNRAETQYF.

The chain recombines TRBV29-1 with TRBJ2-5; TCRdb outputs TRBD1, but without DNA this stays unchecked. The germline gives CDR1 SQVTM, CDR2 ANQGSEA. The CDR3 contains 13 residues. CDR3 amino acids: CSVDYGDRGTQYF.

The chain recombines TRBV12-3 or TRBV12-4 with TRBJ1-2; TCRdb indicates TRBD1, and absent DNA this call remains unverified. CDR3 length: 13 residues. CDR3 sequence reads: CASSLGGVYGYTF.

The chain couples TRBV12-3 or TRBV12-4 to TRBJ1-6; TCRdb's assignment of TRBD1 cannot be checked, as there is no DNA. CDR3 length: 15 amino acids. CDR3 region: CASSPYRGPDSPLHF.